This T cell receptor beta chain was recorded in a study of T cells after yellow fever vaccination. Overall study findings and caveats: Abundant clonotypes (contaminants from the bulk population) could be present in FACS-sorted repertoires. The booster saw the reappearance of most primary-vaccination clones (about 95% CD4, 80% to 90% CD8). Across the CD4 and CD8 compartments, a small share of clonotypes was present in both.

V was shortened by 6 bases and J by 2 bases, with 11 bases between the two germline ends. The CDR3 has 15 residues. Germline V CDR1 and CDR2: MNHNS, SASEGT. As to this clonotype: The antigen is unknown.

TCRdb used MiXCR to reprocess the 5' RACE reads, holding one entry per CDR3 protein. The table includes 250,000 or so distinct CDR3 sequences, 6.5% to 7.5% detected once. The V gene is TRBV6-1, the J gene TRBJ2-6; D is ambiguous. The sample was CD4+ T cells sorted from PBMCs, taken on the day of the yellow fever booster vaccination. The sequence was collected from a man aged 30-40 years who received the YFV17D yellow fever vaccine. The CDR3 nucleotides are TGTGCCAGCAGACTGGATCAGGCTGGGGCCAACGTCCTGACTTTC. Residues: CASRLDQAGANVLTF.